A selection of T cell receptor beta chains follows, all from one sample in a study of Tregs in tolerant kidney transplant recipients. Clones were sequenced by immunoSEQ multiplex PCR, and TCRdb holds only the in-frame ones, with some missing. Seen here are roughly 86,000 clones, 93% observed once, and the top ten hold about 1.5%. The sequenced sample was CD4+ T cells from blood (PBMCs), obtained 12 months after the transplant. Receptor source: a human patient who received a combined kidney and bone marrow transplant. Among the T cells, some may be from the graft donor. Each CDR3 is given without its conserved first and last residue.

j_call v_call cdr3_aa
TRBJ1-1 TRBV14 ASSQGLRRRAF
TRBJ1-2 TRBV2 ASKGGGPKNNYGYT
TRBJ1-2 TRBV18 ASSPPKSFNYGYT
TRBJ2-1 TRBV5-4 ASSSTSGGFGEQF
TRBJ2-1 TRBV10-3 ATTDPGLGYNEQF
TRBJ1-2 TRBV25-1 ASSGPPGRKT
TRBJ2-7 TRBV6-5 ASSRPGQGAYEQY
TRBJ2-1 TRBV7-9 ASSRGGKSYNEQF
TRBJ2-3 TRBV19 ASSKIGTSGGDTQY
NA TRBV5-1 ASSLRDRLDEQY
TRBJ1-4 TRBV30 AWRPRVAGEKLF
TRBJ1-2 TRBV30 AWSSGAANYGYT
TRBJ2-1 TRBV7-9 ASSQDSYNEQF
TRBJ1-1 TRBV10-1 ASSGTGSTEAF
TRBJ1-6 TRBV28 ASTTDRAYNSPLH
TRBJ1-1 TRBV7-3 ASRLTENTEAF
TRBJ1-2 TRBV23-1 ASSQSDRNYGYT
TRBJ2-3 TRBV6-6 ASTLRRVLAADTQY
TRBJ2-7 TRBV18 ASSPLADEQY
TRBJ2-5 TRBV4-3 ASSQTGETQY
TRBJ1-2 TRBV5-1 ASSFWSGGSLNYGYT
TRBJ2-7 TRBV5-6 ASSLAVWGREQY
TRBJ2-5 TRBV9 ASSTPTSGGGGETQY
NA TRBV18 ASSLQGPGYEQY
TRBJ2-1 TRBV10-3 ATGLAGESYNEQF
TRBJ2-3 TRBV4-2 ASSHPQKRGGLDTQY
TRBJ1-1 TRBV11-1 ASSLGGAGAPEAF
TRBJ1-2 TRBV19 ASSQSGTGSYGYT
TRBJ1-4 TRBV2 ASSVRGRIIATNEKLF
TRBJ2-1 TRBV6-5 ASSLDRGRNNEQF
TRBJ2-7 TRBV29-1 SVWRGVWQY
TRBJ2-5 TRBV28 ASSFLGNVQETQY
TRBJ2-3 TRBV28 ASSETSGVTDTQY